This TCR beta chain was identified during a study of blood T cell repertoires in COVID-19. Overall study: Material from acute and convalescent COVID-19 was sourced from the United States, Italy and Spain.

Adults between roughly 18 and 95 years of age took part from 20 to 25 US areas. Trimming removed 6 bases at V and 2 bases at J, with 10 bases between. The CDR3 consists of 14 residues. The germline V gene has CDR1 MRHNA and CDR2 SNTAGT. Data came from immunoSEQ multiplex PCR; TCRdb stores just in-frame clones and leaves some out. The sample comprises nearly 350,000 clones, roughly 87% of which are singletons, and 1% rests with the top ten. This chain connects TRBV6-4 to TRBJ2-2; possibly TRBD2 for D (5 bases). Source material: PBMCs or T cells enriched from blood (not recorded which). The sequence came from a woman aged 25 to 45 who had recovered from COVID-19. The CDR3 protein is CASRPSSNTGELFF. In DNA form, the CDR3 reads TGTGCCAGCAGGCCTAGCTCCAACACCGGGGAGCTGTTTTTT.